This TCR beta chain derives from a study of blood T cell repertoires in COVID-19. Study at large: Some COVID-19 samples were acute and others convalescent; all came from the United States, Italy and Spain.

V trimming: 3 bases; J trimming: 1 base; junction bases outside the gene matches: 14. The germline CDR1 and CDR2 sequences are DFQATT and SNEGSKA (reference sequence). The CDR3 consists of 19 residues. Enrolled through a virtual design, the participants were between roughly 18 and 89 years of age and came from some 26 US areas. Cohort 3 recovered donors had two negative PCRs, clearance, or symptom resolution. Data came from immunoSEQ multiplex PCR; TCRdb stores just in-frame clones and leaves some out. The repertoire has some 490,000 clones, approximately 90% of them found once; the top ten carry approximately 8%.

The sequence derives from a woman aged 55-75 years who had recovered from COVID-19. The gene calls are TRBV20-1 and TRBJ2-2, with TRBD2 matching over 10 bases. Input material: PBMCs or T cells enriched from blood (not recorded which). For the CDR3, the DNA is TGCAGTGCTAGTCGGGCTAGCGGGGGACCCGACAGGAACACCGGGGAGCTGTTTTTT. Translation: CSASRASGGPDRNTGELFF.